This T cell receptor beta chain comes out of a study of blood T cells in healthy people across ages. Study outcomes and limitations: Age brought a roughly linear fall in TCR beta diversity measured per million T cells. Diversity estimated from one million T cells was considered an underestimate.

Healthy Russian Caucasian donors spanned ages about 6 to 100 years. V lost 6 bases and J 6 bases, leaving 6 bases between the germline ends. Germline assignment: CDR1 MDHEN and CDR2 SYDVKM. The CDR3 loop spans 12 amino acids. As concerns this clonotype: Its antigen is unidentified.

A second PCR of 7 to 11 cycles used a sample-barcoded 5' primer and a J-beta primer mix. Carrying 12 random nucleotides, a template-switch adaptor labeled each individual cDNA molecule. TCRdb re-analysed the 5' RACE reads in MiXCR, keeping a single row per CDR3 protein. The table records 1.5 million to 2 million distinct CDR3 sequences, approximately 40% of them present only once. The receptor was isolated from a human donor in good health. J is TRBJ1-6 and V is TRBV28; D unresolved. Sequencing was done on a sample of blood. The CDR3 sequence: CASRSPNSPLHF. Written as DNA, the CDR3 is TGTGCCAGCAGGTCACCTAATTCACCCCTCCACTTT.